This is a list of T cell receptor beta chains from one sample in a study of T cell responses to AZD1222 COVID-19 vaccine. Measured with immunoSEQ multiplex PCR; TCRdb has only the in-frame clones, and not every one. The sample includes about 42,000 clones, approximately 88% of them seen just once. The source was peripheral blood, collected 28 days after the second AZD1222 dose. All receptors come from an adult who received the AZD1222 COVID-19 vaccine. The CDR3 runs from the conserved cysteine through the conserved F or W. D genes are given only for firm matches. Size values are once, few and many counts, or a class for expanded clones, and some rows have none.

clone_size | j_call | d_call | v_call | cdr3_nt | cdr3_aa
NA | TRBJ2-7 | NA | TRBV10-1 | TGCGCCAGCTCCCGTCATAAGGGCGACTACGAGCAGTACTTC | CASSRHKGDYEQYF
NA | TRBJ1-1 | NA | TRBV7-6 | TGTGCCAGCAGCTCGCTTGTACTCCGGGAGGGGGGGGACACTGAAGCTTTCTTT | CASSSLVLREGGDTEAFF
NA | TRBJ1-2 | NA | TRBV3-1/TRBV3-2 | TGTGCCAGCAGCCAAACGGAAAACTATGGCTACACCTTC | CASSQTENYGYTF
NA | TRBJ1-5 | TRBD1 | TRBV27 | TGTGCCAGCGGCGGGACAGGGCGAAATCAGCCCCAGCATTTT | CASGGTGRNQPQHF
NA | TRBJ1-2 | NA | TRBV6-5 | TGTGCCAGCAGTTACTTGAGGGATCAGAATGGCTACACCTTC | CASSYLRDQNGYTF
NA | TRBJ2-3 | TRBD1 | TRBV4-1 | TGCGCCAGCAGCCAAGAGGAAAGGGGGCAGCCAGATACGCAGTATTTT | CASSQEERGQPDTQYF
NA | TRBJ1-2 | TRBD1 | TRBV5-1 | TGCGCCAGCAGCCTCGTCGGACAGGCCTTCTATGGCTACACCTTC | CASSLVGQAFYGYTF
medium-sized | TRBJ2-1 | NA | TRBV2 | TGTGCCAGCAGTCTCCCTGGGGAGCAGTTCTTC | CASSLPGEQFF
NA | TRBJ2-7 | TRBD1 | TRBV6-5 | TGTGCCAGCAGGGCCCACAGGGGCTCCTACGAGCAGTACTTC | CASRAHRGSYEQYF
NA | TRBJ1-6 | TRBD1 | TRBV7-9 | TGTGCCAGCAGCGGAGGACAGGGCAGCTCACCCCTCCACTTT | CASSGGQGSSPLHF
NA | TRBJ2-2 | TRBD2 | TRBV3-1/TRBV3-2 | TGTGCCAGCAGCTCTACGACTAGCGGGGACACCGGGGAGCTGTTTTTT | CASSSTTSGDTGELFF
NA | TRBJ2-3 | TRBD2 | TRBV9 | TGTGCCAGCAGCGTCGGACCAGCGGGGCACCACACAGATACGCAGTATTTT | CASSVGPAGHHTDTQYF
NA | TRBJ1-2 | NA | TRBV30 | TGTGCCTGGAGAGTGACAGGCAACTATGGCTACACCTTC | CAWRVTGNYGYTF
NA | TRBJ1-2 | NA | TRBV5-8 | TGTGCCAGCAGCTTGGTCCGGGGGAGGTCCTATGGCTACACCTTC | CASSLVRGRSYGYTF
NA | TRBJ1-3 | NA | TRBV19 | TGTGCCAGTACCGGAACAGGCCGTGGAAACACCATATATTTT | CASTGTGRGNTIYF
NA | TRBJ1-1 | NA | TRBV5-1 | TGCGCCAGCAGCATCCGGGGGCAGAACACTGAAGCTTTCTTT | CASSIRGQNTEAFF
few | TRBJ1-2 | NA | TRBV19 | TGTGCCAGTAGTATTGATCAGGCCAACTATGGCTACACCTTC | CASSIDQANYGYTF
NA | TRBJ2-3 | NA | TRBV27 | TGTGCCAGCAGCCCCTCATGGGAGCGGGTGGCCAAGGGTACGCAGTATTTT | CASSPSWERVAKGTQYF
once | TRBJ1-1 | NA | TRBV18 | TGTGCCAGCTCACTGTCGGGGTTGGACACTGAAGCTTTCTTT | CASSLSGLDTEAFF
once | TRBJ1-1 | NA | TRBV18 | TGTGCCAGCTCACCAATGATACGGTCCGACACTGAAGCTTTCTTT | CASSPMIRSDTEAFF
once | TRBJ1-5 | NA | TRBV19 | TGTGCCAGCCAGCTGAGGGGCTATAGCAATCAGCCCCAGCATTTT | CASQLRGYSNQPQHF
NA | TRBJ1-2 | NA | TRBV6-5 | TGTGCCAGCAGGGGGGTTGGGGGGCGCATCGGCTACACCTTC | CASRGVGGRIGYTF
NA | TRBJ2-5 | NA | TRBV15 | TGTGCCACCAGCAGAGATAGGGGGACTCCAGAGACCCAGTACTTC | CATSRDRGTPETQYF
NA | TRBJ1-2 | NA | TRBV19 | TGTGCCAGTAGTATGGGGGCCTACTATGGCTACACCTTC | CASSMGAYYGYTF
once | TRBJ1-1 | TRBD1 | TRBV6-5 | TGTGCCGGAGAGACAGGGACCCTCGGGAACACTGAAGCTTTCTTT | CAGETGTLGNTEAFF
NA | TRBJ2-7 | NA | TRBV7-9 | TGTGCCAGCAGCTTACTGGAGGGGCAGTACTTC | CASSLLEGQYF
NA | TRBJ1-2 | NA | TRBV4-1 | TGCGCCAGCAGCCAACCTATGACCCTGGGTCTTAACTATGGCTACACCTTC | CASSQPMTLGLNYGYTF
NA | TRBJ2-2 | TRBD2 | TRBV6-5 | TGTGCCAGCAGTTACTCGGGGGGGACCGGGGAGCTGTTTTTT | CASSYSGGTGELFF
NA | TRBJ2-2 | NA | TRBV14 | TGTGCCAGCAGCCCCCGGCAGGGGAGCACCGGGGAGCTGTTTTTT | CASSPRQGSTGELFF
NA | TRBJ1-2 | NA | TRBV27 | TGTGCCAGCAGTTTAGGGCAGACAGCTAACTATGGCTACACCTTC | CASSLGQTANYGYTF
NA | TRBJ1-2 | TRBD1 | TRBV5-4 | TGTGCCAGCAGTTCGGACAGGTCCAGCTGGTATGGCTACACCTTC | CASSSDRSSWYGYTF
NA | TRBJ2-7 | NA | TRBV12-3/TRBV12-4 | TGTGCCAGCAGTTTTATTGCCAATGGGGAGCAGTACTTC | CASSFIANGEQYF
few | TRBJ1-1 | TRBD1 | TRBV9 | TGTGCCAGCAGCGTAGGACAGGGGAGCGCTGAAGCTTTCTTT | CASSVGQGSAEAFF
NA | TRBJ1-2 | NA | TRBV6-1 | TGTGCCAGCAGTGAAAGGGGTGGCTACACCTTC | CASSERGGYTF
NA | TRBJ2-5 | TRBD1 | TRBV9 | TGTGCCAGCAGCGTATGGGACAGGACAGAGACCCAGTACTTC | CASSVWDRTETQYF
NA | TRBJ1-1 | TRBD1 | TRBV9 | TGTGCCAGCAGCCCTAGACAGGGTTGGTTCGGCAGTGAAGCTTTCTTT | CASSPRQGWFGSEAFF
NA | TRBJ2-7 | NA | TRBV5-6 | TGTGCCAGCAGCTTGGCCTATCGGGGGAGCGAGCAGTACTTC | CASSLAYRGSEQYF
NA | TRBJ2-7 | NA | TRBV5-1 | TGCGCCAGCAGCGTTAACTACGAGCAGTACTTC | CASSVNYEQYF
NA | TRBJ2-1 | TRBD1 | TRBV3-1/TRBV3-2 | TGTGCCAGCCGGGACAGGCGATTCTACAATGAGCAGTTCTTC | CASRDRRFYNEQFF
NA | TRBJ2-3 | TRBD2 | TRBV7-3 | TGTGCCAGCAGTCCTAGCGGGAGCCGCACAGATACGCAGTATTTT | CASSPSGSRTDTQYF
NA | TRBJ2-3 | TRBD2 | TRBV7-2 | TGTGCCAGCAGCTTACTAGCGGGGGGGCGAGACACGCAGTATTTT | CASSLLAGGRDTQYF
NA | TRBJ1-2 | NA | TRBV7-2 | TGTGCCAGCAGCCACGACAGCTACTATGGCTACACCTTC | CASSHDSYYGYTF
NA | TRBJ1-2 | NA | TRBV14 | TGTGCCAGCAGCCAAGATTTGACTTATGGCTACACCTTC | CASSQDLTYGYTF
NA | TRBJ1-5 | NA | TRBV6-4 | TGTGCCAGTAGGAGGGAATGGGACACTGATCAGCCCCAGCATTTT | CASRREWDTDQPQHF
NA | TRBJ2-6 | NA | TRBV6-5 | TGTGCCAGCAGTCACATGAGCTCTGGGGCCAACGTCCTGACTTTC | CASSHMSSGANVLTF
NA | TRBJ2-4 | NA | TRBV18 | TGTGCCAGCTCACCGACGGTACTAGCCAAAAACATTCAGTACTTC | CASSPTVLAKNIQYF
NA | TRBJ1-1 | NA | TRBV12-3/TRBV12-4 | TGTGCCAGCAGTTCCGAGGGTTTCGCTGAAGCTTTCTTT | CASSSEGFAEAFF
once | TRBJ2-1 | NA | TRBV9 | TGTGCCAGCAGCGTAGATCCACGGGGCAAAAACAATGAGCAGTTCTTC | CASSVDPRGKNNEQFF
NA | TRBJ1-1 | NA | TRBV30 | TGTGCCTGGAACCGGGGGGCTGGGACTGAAGCTTTCTTT | CAWNRGAGTEAFF
NA | TRBJ2-7 | NA | TRBV19 | TGTGCCAGTAGTATAGGGAGAACCCTCGGCGAGCAGTACTTC | CASSIGRTLGEQYF
NA | TRBJ2-2 | TRBD2 | TRBV19 | TGTGCCAGTAGTGTCACTAGCGGGGGCCGAACGAACACCGGGGAGCTGTTTTTT | CASSVTSGGRTNTGELFF
once | TRBJ1-1 | NA | TRBV5-1 | TGCGCCAGCAGCTTGGGGGCCAGGAACACTGAAGCTTTCTTT | CASSLGARNTEAFF
NA | TRBJ2-6 | TRBD1 | TRBV11-2 | TGTGCCAGCAGCCCCACCGGGACAGGGCTAAGCGGGGCCAACGTCCTGACTTTC | CASSPTGTGLSGANVLTF
NA | TRBJ2-7 | TRBD2 | TRBV9 | TGTGCCAGCAGTGATAGCGGGGGGCCCTACGAGCAGTACTTC | CASSDSGGPYEQYF
NA | TRBJ2-5 | NA | TRBV7-2 | TGTGCCAGCAGCTTCAGGCCCCTATGGACCCAGTACTTC | CASSFRPLWTQYF